The present TCR beta chain was sequenced within a study of cytomegalovirus exposure and HLA in healthy donors (dated 2017 in TCRdb). Notes on the research overall: A later analysis indicated that the 90 to 150 validation repertoires were generated on the platform also employed for the approximately 670 repertoires of the first cohort. To predict cytomegalovirus infection status, the study combined high-throughput TCR immunosequencing, statistical association of individual TCRs with disease status, and machine learning. A separate validation cohort of approximately 120 different subjects was used in addition to the roughly 720-subject first cohort. The study aimed to test whether cataloging public T cell receptors could reveal signatures of past pathogen exposure. Summary of the overall study and its limitations: In vitro tests confirmed that a few of the cytomegalovirus-associated TCR beta chains recognize cytomegalovirus antigens. All 120 or so repertoires were used to score co-occurrence in the validation cohort in a later analysis, because that analysis had no HLA typing for the cohort. Cytomegalovirus status was reported to be diagnosed by the classifier with high specificity and sensitivity in both the original and validation cohorts. Most TCR sequences were observed very rarely across donors, whereas some public TCRs were present in many individuals. According to the authors, the approach could potentially be generalized to other disease states and immunological phenotypes. In the study, 150 to 200 TCR beta chains were listed as associated with cytomegalovirus. In a later analysis, TCRs clustered in the first cohort were found to also tend to co-occur in the roughly 120 validation repertoires, with about 94% of cluster scores above 0.

Library method: the immunoSEQ multiplex PCR assay. The paper's data handling went like this. A statistical classification framework was built for diagnosing cytomegalovirus status from the catalog of TCR beta chain sequences. TCRdb carries this immuneACCESS record with in-frame sequences only. Its versions omit some clonotypes, under half of them owing to an unresolved V gene in the studies checked, with the rest unexplained. That table is the source of V, J and clone size, and D and trimming were worked out from the DNA. In all, the sample holds 200,000 to 300,000 clones, and around 86% of those were seen once. The ten top clones hold about 1.2% of the sample. Separate from the roughly 650-subject first cohort, the validation cohort of some 130 subjects was the group to which the donors belonged. In regard to this clone: Its binding antigen is unknown. There are no base qualities to consult, and no much larger clone falls within one base.

From the cysteine through the phenylalanine, the CDR3 covers 17 amino acids. CDR3 DNA only is kept here, 51 bases in frame from base 1. Germline trimming: 2 bases from V, 2 bases from J; junction bases outside gene matches: 7. CDR1 and CDR2 are drawn from the germline V gene: WSHSY, SAAADI. The TCR sequence derives from a woman between 25 and 40 years old in good health and CMV-seropositive. Sequencing was done on a sample of PBMCs. The sequence links TRBV10-2 to TRBJ2-1; the junction holds 9 bases that match TRBD1. This receptor carries the CDR3 CASSETGGASPYNEQFF. At the DNA level, the sequence is TGCGCCAGCAGTGAGACAGGGGGCGCGAGTCCCTACAATGAGCAGTTCTTC.